This is a list of T cell receptor beta chains from one sample in a study of post-analysis software for immune sequencing data. TCRdb passed the PCR reads through MiXCR, listing each CDR3 protein once. The table has approximately 660,000 distinct CDR3 sequences, more than 50% seen once. The sequencing sample was made of blood. The source is a girl aged 2-10 years with multiple sclerosis. The CDR3 runs from the conserved cysteine through the conserved F or W. The D gene is left open where the match is weak. Not all rows give a size; the values are once, few, many and, for expanded clones, a class.

- - TRBJ1-6 TRBV7-3 CASSFRGGMSSPLHF TGTGCCAGCAGCTTCAGAGGGGGAATGAGTTCACCCCTCCACTTT
- - TRBJ1-1 TRBV6-5 CASLPPRPYQGEAFF TGTGCCAGCCTCCCACCTCGCCCCTACCAAGGGGAAGCTTTCTTT
- - TRBJ2-7 TRBV7-6 CASSDLRGEQYF TGTGCCAGCAGCGACTTGAGGGGCGAGCAGTACTTC
- - TRBJ2-7 TRBV7-9 CASSLGTGHRYEQYF TGTGCCAGCAGCTTAGGTACTGGACACCGTTACGAGCAGTACTTC
- - TRBJ2-3 TRBV6-1 CASSEDPYTDTQYF TGTGCCAGCAGTGAAGATCCCTACACAGATACGCAGTATTTT
once - TRBJ1-4 TRBV7-9 CASTFSGGTNEKLFF TGTGCCAGTACTTTTTCCGGGGGAACTAATGAAAAACTGTTTTTT
- TRBD1 TRBJ2-1 TRBV5-1 CASTTPGGDEQFF TGCGCCAGCACCACTCCAGGGGGAGATGAGCAGTTCTTC
- - TRBJ1-2 TRBV7-2 CASSSPGTSYGYTF TGTGCCAGCAGCTCGCCCGGGACGAGCTATGGCTACACCTTC
- - TRBJ2-3 TRBV19 CASSISLENTQYF TGTGCCAGTAGTATTTCCCTCGAAAATACGCAGTATTTT
- - TRBJ2-3 TRBV9 CASSVVGEPTDTQYF TGTGCCAGCAGCGTAGTGGGGGAGCCCACAGATACGCAGTATTTT
- - TRBJ2-7 TRBV5-1 CASSPTGPIAYEQYF TGCGCCAGCAGCCCAACCGGGCCAATCGCCTACGAGCAGTACTTC
- - TRBJ2-7 TRBV29-1 CSAYQAGTYEQYF TGCAGCGCCTACCAGGCAGGGACCTACGAGCAGTACTTC
- - TRBJ2-6 TRBV20-1 CSAPPGSGANVLTF TGCAGTGCCCCCCCGGGCTCTGGGGCCAACGTCCTGACTTTC
few - TRBJ2-7 TRBV5-1 CASSPPPGDSTYEQYF TGCGCCAGCAGCCCTCCCCCGGGGGACAGTACTTACGAGCAGTACTTC